This record looks at one T cell receptor beta chain sequence and its context. The data originate from a study of blood T cell repertoires in COVID-19. At the level of the study: Researchers got acute and convalescent COVID-19 samples from the United States, Italy and Spain. The analysed material was cDNA or gDNA that came from T cells, B-cell-depleted T cells, or PBMCs.

In the source study's methods: Amplification of reference gene primers provided the estimated nucleated cell counts. TCRdb's copy holds only in-frame clones and misses some; the assay was immunoSEQ multiplex PCR. The V and J calls and clone size are taken from that table; D and trimming were inferred from the DNA. The table includes approximately 76,000 clones, 75% to 85% detected once. The sequence was obtained from a woman between 55 and 75 years old with acute or convalescent COVID-19. The sample was peripheral blood.

The CDR3 nucleotides are TGCGCCAGCAGTCAATCGACGGGACAGAGACCGGCCTATCAGCCCCAGCATTTT. This codes for CASSQSTGQRPAYQPQHF. This chain links TRBV23-1 with TRBJ1-5; 7 nucleotides line up with TRBD1. TRBV23-1 belongs to the ORF category, with a function that is uncertain. The V and J ends lost 0 bases and 5 bases, in that order; junction bases with no gene match: 13. The CDR3 totals 18 residues.